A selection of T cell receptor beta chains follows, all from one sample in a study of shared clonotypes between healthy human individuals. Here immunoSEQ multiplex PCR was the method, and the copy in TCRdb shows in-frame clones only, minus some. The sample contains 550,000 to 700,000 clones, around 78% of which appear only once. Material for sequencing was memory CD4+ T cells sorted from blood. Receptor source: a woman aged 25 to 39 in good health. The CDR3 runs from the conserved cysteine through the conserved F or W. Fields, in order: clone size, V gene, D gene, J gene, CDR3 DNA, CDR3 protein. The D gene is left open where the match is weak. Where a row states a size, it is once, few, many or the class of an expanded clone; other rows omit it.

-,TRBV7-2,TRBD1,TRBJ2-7,TGTGCCAGCAGCTCCTACTTGACAGGGGGAGACGAGCAGTACTTC,CASSSYLTGGDEQYF
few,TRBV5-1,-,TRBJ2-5,TGCGCCAGCAGCTTGGTGACAGAAGAGACCCAGTACTTC,CASSLVTEETQYF
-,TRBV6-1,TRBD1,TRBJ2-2,TGTGCCAGCAGGGGGACAGGTTGGAACACCGGGGAGCTGTTTTTT,CASRGTGWNTGELFF
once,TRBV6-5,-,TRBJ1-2,TGTGCCAGCAGTCGGGGGCGCGACTATGGCTACACCTTC,CASSRGRDYGYTF
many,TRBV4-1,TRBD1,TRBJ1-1,TGCGCCAGCAGCCAAGATCGTGCGGACAGGGGTGCTTTCTTT,CASSQDRADRGAFF
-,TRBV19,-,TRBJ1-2,TGTGCCAGTAGTAGGAGACCCGATGGCTACACCTTC,CASSRRPDGYTF
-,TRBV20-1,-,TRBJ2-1,TGCAGTGGGGGTAGAGTTGGTGAGCAGTTCTTC,CSGGRVGEQFF
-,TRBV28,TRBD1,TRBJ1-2,TGTGCCAGCAACTTATCCGGGACAGATGGCTACACCTTC,CASNLSGTDGYTF
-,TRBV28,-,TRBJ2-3,TGTGCCAGCACCCGATCGGTAGTGGGGGATACGCAGTATTTT,CASTRSVVGDTQYF
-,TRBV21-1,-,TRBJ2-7,TGTGCCAGCAGCAAAGGTCGGGGACAGGGTCAAAACGAGCAGTACTTC,CASSKGRGQGQNEQYF
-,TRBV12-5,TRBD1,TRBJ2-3,TGTGCCTCGGGACAGGAAACAGATACGCAGTATTTT,CASGQETDTQYF
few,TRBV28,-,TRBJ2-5,TGTGCCAGCAGTTTGGAGGAGACCCAGTACTTC,CASSLEETQYF
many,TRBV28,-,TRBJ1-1,TGTGCCACTACGGGGGGGTGGAACACTGAAGCTTTCTTT,CATTGGWNTEAFF
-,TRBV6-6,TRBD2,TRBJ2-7,TGTGCCAGCAGTCCGAGGGGGACTAGCGGAACCTACGAGCAGTACTTC,CASSPRGTSGTYEQYF
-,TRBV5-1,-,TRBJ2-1,TGCGCCAGCAGCCCTCCCGTCGGTGTCGATGAGCAGTTCTTC,CASSPPVGVDEQFF
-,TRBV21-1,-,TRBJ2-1,TGTGCCAGCAGCATTACTAGCGGGAGTTTCTACAATGAGCAGTTCTTC,CASSITSGSFYNEQFF
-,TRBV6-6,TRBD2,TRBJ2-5,TGTGCCACAGCGGGAGAGAGTGAGACCCAGTACTTC,CATAGESETQYF
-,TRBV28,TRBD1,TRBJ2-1,TGTGCCAGCAGTTCAGCACCGGGACAGGACAATGAGCAGTTCTTC,CASSSAPGQDNEQFF
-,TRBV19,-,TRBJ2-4,TGTGCCAGTAGTATTAGGGGTACCAAAAACATTCAGTACTTC,CASSIRGTKNIQYF
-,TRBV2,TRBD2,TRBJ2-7,TGTGCCAGCAAGACTAGCGGGAGCTCCTGGTTGGCGCAGTACTTC,CASKTSGSSWLAQYF
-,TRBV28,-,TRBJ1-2,TGTGCCAGCAGTTCGGAGGGTTCTAACTATGGCTACACCTTC,CASSSEGSNYGYTF
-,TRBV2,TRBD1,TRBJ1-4,TGTGCCAGCAGCGAGGACAGGGGTGGTGAAAAACTGTTTTTT,CASSEDRGGEKLFF
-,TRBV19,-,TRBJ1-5,TGTGCCAGTAAGGACAACAGGGCCCATCAGCCCCAGCATTTT,CASKDNRAHQPQHF
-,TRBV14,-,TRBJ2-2,TGTGCCAGCAGCCAAAGGGTGTCCGGGGAGCTGTTTTTT,CASSQRVSGELFF
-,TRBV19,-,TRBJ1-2,TGTGCCAGTAGTTCGAGGACAAATGCTAACTATGGCTACACCTTC,CASSSRTNANYGYTF
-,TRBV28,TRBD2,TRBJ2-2,TGTGCCAGCAGTTTACTCACCGCCTGGACTAGCGGGAAGACCGGGGAGCTGTTTTTT,CASSLLTAWTSGKTGELFF
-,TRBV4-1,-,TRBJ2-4,TGCGCCAGCAGCCAAGGGACAGACAGAAACATTCAGTACTTC,CASSQGTDRNIQYF